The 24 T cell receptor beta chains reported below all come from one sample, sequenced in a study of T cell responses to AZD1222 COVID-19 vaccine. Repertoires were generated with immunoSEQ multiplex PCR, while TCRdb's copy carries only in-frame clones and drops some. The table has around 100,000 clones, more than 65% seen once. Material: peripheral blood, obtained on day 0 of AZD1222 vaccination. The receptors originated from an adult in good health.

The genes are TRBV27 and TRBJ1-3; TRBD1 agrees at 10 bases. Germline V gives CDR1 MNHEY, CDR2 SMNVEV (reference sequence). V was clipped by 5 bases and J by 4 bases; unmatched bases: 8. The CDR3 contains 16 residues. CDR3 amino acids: CASSPWTGGTGNTIYF. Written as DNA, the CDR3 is TGTGCCAGCAGTCCCTGGACAGGGGGAACAGGAAACACCATATATTTT.

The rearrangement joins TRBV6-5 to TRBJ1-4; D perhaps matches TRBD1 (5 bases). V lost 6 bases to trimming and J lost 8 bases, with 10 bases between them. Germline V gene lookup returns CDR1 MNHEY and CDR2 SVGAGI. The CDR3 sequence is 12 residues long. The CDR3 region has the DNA TGTGCCAGCAGGGATAGGGGAGAAAAACTGTTTTTT. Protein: CASRDRGEKLFF.

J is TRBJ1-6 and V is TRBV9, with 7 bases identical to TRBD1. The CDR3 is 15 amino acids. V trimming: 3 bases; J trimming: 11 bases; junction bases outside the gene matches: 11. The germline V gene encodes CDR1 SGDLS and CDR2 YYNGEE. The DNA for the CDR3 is TGTGCCAGCAGCGCCCAGGGGGGGTTTGGTCCACCCCTCCACTTT. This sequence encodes CASSAQGGFGPPLHF.

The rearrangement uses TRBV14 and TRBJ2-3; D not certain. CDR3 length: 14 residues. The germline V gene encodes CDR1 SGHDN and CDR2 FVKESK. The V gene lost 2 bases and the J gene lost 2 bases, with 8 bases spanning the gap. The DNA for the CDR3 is TGTGCCAGCAGCCAAACAGTCTACACAGATACGCAGTATTTT. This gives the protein CASSQTVYTDTQYF.

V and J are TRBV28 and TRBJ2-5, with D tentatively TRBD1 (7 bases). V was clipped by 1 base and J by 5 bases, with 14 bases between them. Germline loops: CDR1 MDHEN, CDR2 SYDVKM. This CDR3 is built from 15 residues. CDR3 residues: CASSLFGQGGETQYF. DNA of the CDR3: TGTGCCAGCAGTTTATTTGGGCAGGGGGGTGAGACCCAGTACTTC.

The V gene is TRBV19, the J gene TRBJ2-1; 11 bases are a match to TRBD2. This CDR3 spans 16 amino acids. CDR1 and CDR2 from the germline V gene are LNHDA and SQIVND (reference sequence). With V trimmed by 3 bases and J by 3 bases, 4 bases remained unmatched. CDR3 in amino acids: CASSMAGTSGYNEQFF. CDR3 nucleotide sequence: TGTGCCAGTAGTATGGCCGGGACTAGCGGCTACAATGAGCAGTTCTTC. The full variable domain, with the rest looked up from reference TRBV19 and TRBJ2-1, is DGGITQSPKYLFRKEGQNVTLSCEQNLNHDAMYWYRQDPGQGLRLIYYSQIVNDFQKGDIAEGYSVSREKKESFPLTVTSAQKNPTAFYLCASSMAGTSGYNEQFFGPGTRLTVL.

The CDR3 protein is CASSQAEQVGGYTF. CDR3 nucleotide sequence: TGTGCCAGCAGCCAAGCGGAACAGGTCGGCGGCTACACCTTC. The J gene is TRBJ1-2, the V gene TRBV3-1 (or the pseudogene TRBV3-2), with a tentative D call TRBD1 (5 bases). Trimming shortened V by 1 base and J by 8 bases, and 14 bases separated the two germline ends. The CDR3 has 14 amino acids. CDR1 and CDR2 (germline): LGHDT, YNNKEL (reference sequence).

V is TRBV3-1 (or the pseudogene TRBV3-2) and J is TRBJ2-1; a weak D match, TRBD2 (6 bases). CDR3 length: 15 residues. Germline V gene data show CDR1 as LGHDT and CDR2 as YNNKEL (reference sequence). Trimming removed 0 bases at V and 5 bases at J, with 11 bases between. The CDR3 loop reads CASSQDAGRHNEQFF. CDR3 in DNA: TGTGCCAGCAGCCAAGATGCCGGGAGACACAATGAGCAGTTCTTC.

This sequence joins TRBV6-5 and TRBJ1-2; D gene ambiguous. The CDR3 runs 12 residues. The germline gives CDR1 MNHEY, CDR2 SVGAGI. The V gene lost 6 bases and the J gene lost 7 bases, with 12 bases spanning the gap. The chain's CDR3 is CASSSPGGGYTF. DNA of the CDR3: TGTGCCAGCAGCTCCCCGGGTGGTGGCTACACCTTC.

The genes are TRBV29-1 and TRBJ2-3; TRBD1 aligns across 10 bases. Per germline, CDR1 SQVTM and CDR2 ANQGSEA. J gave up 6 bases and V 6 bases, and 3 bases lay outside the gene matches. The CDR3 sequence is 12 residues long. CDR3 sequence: CSVGQGRDTQYF. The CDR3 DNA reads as TGCAGCGTGGGACAGGGGAGGGATACGCAGTATTTT.

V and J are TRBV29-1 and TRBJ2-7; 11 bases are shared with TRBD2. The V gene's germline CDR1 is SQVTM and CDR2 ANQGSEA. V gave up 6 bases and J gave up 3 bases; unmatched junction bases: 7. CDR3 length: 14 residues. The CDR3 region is CSVRRLAGNYEQYF. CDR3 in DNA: TGCAGCGTACGTCGACTAGCGGGGAACTACGAGCAGTACTTC.

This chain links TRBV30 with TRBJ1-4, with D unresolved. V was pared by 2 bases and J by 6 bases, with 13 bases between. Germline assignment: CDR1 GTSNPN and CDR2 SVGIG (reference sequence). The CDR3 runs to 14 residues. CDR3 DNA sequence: TGTGCCTGGAGTTTTCTCACGGGGTATGAAAAACTGTTTTTT. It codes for CAWSFLTGYEKLFF.

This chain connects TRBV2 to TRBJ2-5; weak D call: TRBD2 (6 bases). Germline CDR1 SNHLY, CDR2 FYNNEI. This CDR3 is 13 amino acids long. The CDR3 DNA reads TGTGCTACTGCTCAGGGAGGTTCGGAGACCCAGTACTTC. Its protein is CATAQGGSETQYF.

CDR3 DNA: TGTGCCAGTAGCACGGACGGCTATGGCTACACCTTC. Amino acid sequence: CASSTDGYGYTF. The V call is TRBV19, the J call TRBJ1-2; D is ambiguous. V was pared by 6 bases and J by 4 bases, with 9 bases between. Germline CDR1 and CDR2: LNHDA and SQIVND (reference sequence). The length of the CDR3 is 12 residues.

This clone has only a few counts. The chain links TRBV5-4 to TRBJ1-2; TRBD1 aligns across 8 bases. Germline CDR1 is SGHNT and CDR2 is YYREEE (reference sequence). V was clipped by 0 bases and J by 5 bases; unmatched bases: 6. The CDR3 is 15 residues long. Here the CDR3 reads CASSLAGTGPYGYTF. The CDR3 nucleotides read TGTGCCAGCAGCTTGGCGGGGACAGGACCGTATGGCTACACCTTC. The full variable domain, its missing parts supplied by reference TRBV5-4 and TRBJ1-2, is ETGVTQSPTHLIKTRGQQVTLRCSSQSGHNTVSWYQQALGQGPQFIFQYYREEENGRGNFPPRFSGLQFPNYSSELNVNALELDDSALYLCASSLAGTGPYGYTFGSGTRLTVV.

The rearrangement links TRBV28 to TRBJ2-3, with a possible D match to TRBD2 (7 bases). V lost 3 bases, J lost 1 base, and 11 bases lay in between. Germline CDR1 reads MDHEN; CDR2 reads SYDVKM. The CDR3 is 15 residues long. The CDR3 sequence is CASSLGGQGTDTQYF. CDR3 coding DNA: TGTGCCAGCAGTTTGGGGGGGCAGGGCACAGATACGCAGTATTTT.

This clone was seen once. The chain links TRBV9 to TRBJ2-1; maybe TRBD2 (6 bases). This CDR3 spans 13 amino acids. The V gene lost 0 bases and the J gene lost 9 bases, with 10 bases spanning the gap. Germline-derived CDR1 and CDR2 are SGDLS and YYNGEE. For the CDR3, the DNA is TGTGCCAGCAGCGTAGGGGGGGTTGGTGAGCAGTTCTTC. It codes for CASSVGGVGEQFF.

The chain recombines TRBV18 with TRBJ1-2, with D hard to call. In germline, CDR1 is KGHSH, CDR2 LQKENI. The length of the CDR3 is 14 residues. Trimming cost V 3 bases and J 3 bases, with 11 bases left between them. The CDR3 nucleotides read TGTGCCAGCTCACCCGGTAGGAGTGACTATGGCTACACCTTC. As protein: CASSPGRSDYGYTF.

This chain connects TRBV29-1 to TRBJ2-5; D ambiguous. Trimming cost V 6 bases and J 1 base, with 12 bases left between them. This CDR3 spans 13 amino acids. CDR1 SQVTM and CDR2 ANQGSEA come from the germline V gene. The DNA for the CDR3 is TGCAGCGTCGATGACGGCATCCAAGAGACCCAGTACTTC. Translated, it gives CSVDDGIQETQYF.

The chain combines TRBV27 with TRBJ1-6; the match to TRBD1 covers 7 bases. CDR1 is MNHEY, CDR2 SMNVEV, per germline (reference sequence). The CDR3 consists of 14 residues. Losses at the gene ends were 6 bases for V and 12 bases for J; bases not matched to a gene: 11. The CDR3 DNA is TGTGCCAGCAGGGACTACGAGGGGGCTCGACCCCTCCACTTT. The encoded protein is CASRDYEGARPLHF.

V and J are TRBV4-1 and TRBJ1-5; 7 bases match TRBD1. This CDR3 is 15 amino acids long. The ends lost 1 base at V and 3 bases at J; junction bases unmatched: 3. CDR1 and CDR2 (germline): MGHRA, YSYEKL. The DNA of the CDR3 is TGCGCCAGCAGCCAAGTAGGGGGCCCCAATCAGCCCCAGCATTTT. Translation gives CASSQVGGPNQPQHF.

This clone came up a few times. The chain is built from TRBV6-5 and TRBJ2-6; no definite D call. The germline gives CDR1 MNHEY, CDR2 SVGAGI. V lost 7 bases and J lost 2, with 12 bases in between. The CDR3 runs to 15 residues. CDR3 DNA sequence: TGTGCCAGCACCCCCGCAAGGGCTGGGGCCAACGTCCTGACTTTC. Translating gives CASTPARAGANVLTF.

The chain's CDR3 is CASRASGTGFNEQFF. The CDR3 bases are TGCGCCAGCAGGGCGTCCGGGACAGGGTTCAATGAGCAGTTCTTC. The chain joins TRBV5-1 to TRBJ2-1, with 9 bases that match TRBD1. The V and J ends lost 5 bases and 6 bases, in that order; junction bases with no gene match: 9. Per the germline V gene, CDR1 is SGHRS and CDR2 is YFSETQ. The CDR3 contains 15 residues.

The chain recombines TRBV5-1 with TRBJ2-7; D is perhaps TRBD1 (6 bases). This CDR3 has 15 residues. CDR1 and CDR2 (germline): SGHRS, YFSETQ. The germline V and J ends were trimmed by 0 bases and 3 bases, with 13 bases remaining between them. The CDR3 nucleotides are TGCGCCAGCAGCTTGGGAAGGGGACAAGTCTACGAGCAGTACTTC. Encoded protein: CASSLGRGQVYEQYF.